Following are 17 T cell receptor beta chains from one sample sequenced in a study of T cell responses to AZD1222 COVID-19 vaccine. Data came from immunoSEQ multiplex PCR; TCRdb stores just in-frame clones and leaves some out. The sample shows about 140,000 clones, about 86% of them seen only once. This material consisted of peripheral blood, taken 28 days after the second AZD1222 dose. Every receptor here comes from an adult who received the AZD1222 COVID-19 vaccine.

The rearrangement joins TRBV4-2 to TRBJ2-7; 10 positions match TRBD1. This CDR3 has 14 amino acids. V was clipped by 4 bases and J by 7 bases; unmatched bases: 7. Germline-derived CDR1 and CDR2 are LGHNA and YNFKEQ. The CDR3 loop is CASSRGTGVDEQYF. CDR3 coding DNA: TGTGCCAGCAGCCGTGGGACAGGGGTAGATGAGCAGTACTTC.

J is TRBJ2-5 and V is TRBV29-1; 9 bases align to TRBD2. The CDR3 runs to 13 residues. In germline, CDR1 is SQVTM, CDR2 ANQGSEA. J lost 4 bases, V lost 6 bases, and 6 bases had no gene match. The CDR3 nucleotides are TGCAGCGTCGTTAGCGGGAGTCCAGAGACCCAGTACTTC. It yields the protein CSVVSGSPETQYF.

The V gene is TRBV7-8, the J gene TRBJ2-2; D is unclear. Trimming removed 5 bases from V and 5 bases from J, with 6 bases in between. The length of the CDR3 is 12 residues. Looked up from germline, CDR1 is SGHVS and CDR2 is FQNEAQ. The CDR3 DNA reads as TGTGCCAGCAGCCCTGAGACCGGGGAGCTGTTTTTT. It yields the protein CASSPETGELFF.

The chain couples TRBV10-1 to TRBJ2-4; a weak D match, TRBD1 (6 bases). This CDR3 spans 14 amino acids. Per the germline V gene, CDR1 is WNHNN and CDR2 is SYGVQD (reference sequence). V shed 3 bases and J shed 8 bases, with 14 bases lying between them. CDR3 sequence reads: CASSDGGPGDIQYF. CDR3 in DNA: TGCGCCAGCAGTGATGGGGGCCCTGGAGACATTCAGTACTTC.

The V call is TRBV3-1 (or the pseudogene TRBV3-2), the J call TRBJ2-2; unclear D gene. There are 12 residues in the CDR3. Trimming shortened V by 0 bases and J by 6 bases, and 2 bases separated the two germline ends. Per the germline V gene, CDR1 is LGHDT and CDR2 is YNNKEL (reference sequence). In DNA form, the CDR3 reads TGTGCCAGCAGCCAAGAGCCCGGGGAGCTGTTTTTT. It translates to CASSQEPGELFF.

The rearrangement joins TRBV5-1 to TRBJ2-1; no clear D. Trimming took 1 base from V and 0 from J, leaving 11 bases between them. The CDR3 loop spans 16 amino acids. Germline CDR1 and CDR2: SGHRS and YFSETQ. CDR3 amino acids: CASSLSRGSSYNEQFF. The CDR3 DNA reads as TGCGCCAGCAGCTTGTCCCGAGGAAGCTCCTACAATGAGCAGTTCTTC.

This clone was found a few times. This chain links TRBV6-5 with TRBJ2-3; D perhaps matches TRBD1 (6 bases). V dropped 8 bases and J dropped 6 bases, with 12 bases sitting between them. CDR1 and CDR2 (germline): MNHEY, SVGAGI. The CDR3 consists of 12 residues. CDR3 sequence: CASGGQTDTQYF. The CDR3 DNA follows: TGTGCCAGCGGGGGCCAGACGGATACGCAGTATTTT.

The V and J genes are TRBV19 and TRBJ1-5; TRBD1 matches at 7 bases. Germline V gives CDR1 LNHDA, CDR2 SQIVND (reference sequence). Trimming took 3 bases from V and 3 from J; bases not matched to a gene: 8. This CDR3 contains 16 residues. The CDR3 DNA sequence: TGTGCCAGTAGTATCCCGACAGGGATGAACAATCAGCCCCAGCATTTT. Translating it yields CASSIPTGMNNQPQHF. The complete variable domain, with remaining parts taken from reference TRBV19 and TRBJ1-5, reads DGGITQSPKYLFRKEGQNVTLSCEQNLNHDAMYWYRQDPGQGLRLIYYSQIVNDFQKGDIAEGYSVSREKKESFPLTVTSAQKNPTAFYLCASSIPTGMNNQPQHFGDGTRLSIL.

The CDR3 DNA is TGTGCCAGCAGGACGTCTGATCAGCCCCAGCATTTT. The encoded protein is CASRTSDQPQHF. The rearrangement joins TRBV6-5 to TRBJ1-5; no firm D call. Per germline, CDR1 MNHEY and CDR2 SVGAGI. V lost 6 bases and J lost 5, with 8 bases in between. The CDR3 totals 12 residues.

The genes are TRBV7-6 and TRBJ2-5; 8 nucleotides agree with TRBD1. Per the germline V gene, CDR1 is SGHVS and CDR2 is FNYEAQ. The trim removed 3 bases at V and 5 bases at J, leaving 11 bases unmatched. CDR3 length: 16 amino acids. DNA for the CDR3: TGTGCCAGCAGCTTGGGCCCGGGACAGGTGATTGAGACCCAGTACTTC. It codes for CASSLGPGQVIETQYF.

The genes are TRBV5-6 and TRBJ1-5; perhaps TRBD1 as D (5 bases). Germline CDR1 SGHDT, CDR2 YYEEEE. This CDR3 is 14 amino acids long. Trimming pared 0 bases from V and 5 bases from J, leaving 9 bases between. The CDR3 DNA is TGTGCCAGCAGCTTGGCAGGGATCGATCAGCCCCAGCATTTT. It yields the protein CASSLAGIDQPQHF.

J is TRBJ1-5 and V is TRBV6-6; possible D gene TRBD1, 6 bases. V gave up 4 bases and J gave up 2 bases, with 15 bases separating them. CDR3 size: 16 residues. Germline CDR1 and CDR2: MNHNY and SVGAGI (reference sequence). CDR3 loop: CASSSGTPRGNQPQHF. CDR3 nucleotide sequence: TGTGCCAGCAGTTCCGGGACACCGAGGGGCAATCAGCCCCAGCATTTT.

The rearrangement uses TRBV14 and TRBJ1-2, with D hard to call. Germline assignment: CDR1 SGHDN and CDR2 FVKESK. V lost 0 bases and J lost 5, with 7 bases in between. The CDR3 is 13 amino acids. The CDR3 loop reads CASSQDPGYGYTF. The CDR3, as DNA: TGTGCCAGCAGCCAAGACCCTGGATATGGCTACACCTTC.

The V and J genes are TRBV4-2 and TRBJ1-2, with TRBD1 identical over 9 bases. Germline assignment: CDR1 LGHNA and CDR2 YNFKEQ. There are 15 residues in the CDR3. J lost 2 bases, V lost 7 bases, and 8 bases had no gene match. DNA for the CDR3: TGTGCCAGCAACGAAATACAGGGGGCGAACTATGGCTACACCTTC. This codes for CASNEIQGANYGYTF.

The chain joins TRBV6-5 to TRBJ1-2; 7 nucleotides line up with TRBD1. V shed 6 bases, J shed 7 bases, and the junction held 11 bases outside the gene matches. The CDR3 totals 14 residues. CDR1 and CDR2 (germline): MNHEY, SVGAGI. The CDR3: CASRRDSSGSGYTF. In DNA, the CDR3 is TGTGCCAGCAGGCGGGACAGTTCTGGGTCTGGCTACACCTTC.

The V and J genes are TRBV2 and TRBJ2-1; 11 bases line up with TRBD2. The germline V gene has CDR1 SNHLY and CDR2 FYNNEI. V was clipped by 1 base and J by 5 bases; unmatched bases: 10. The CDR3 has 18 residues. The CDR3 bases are TGTGCCAGCAGTGAAGAGGGATGGGGGACTAGCGGCAACAATGAGCAGTTCTTC. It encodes CASSEEGWGTSGNNEQFF. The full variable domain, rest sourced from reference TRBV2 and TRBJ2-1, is EPEVTQTPSHQVTQMGQEVILRCVPISNHLYFYWYRQILGQKVEFLVSFYNNEISEKSEIFDDQFSVERPDGSNFTLKIRSTKLEDSAMYFCASSEEGWGTSGNNEQFFGPGTRLTVL.

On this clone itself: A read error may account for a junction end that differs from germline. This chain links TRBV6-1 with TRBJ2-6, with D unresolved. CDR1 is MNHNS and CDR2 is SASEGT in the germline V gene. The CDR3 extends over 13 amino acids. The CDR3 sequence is CASTESGANVLTF. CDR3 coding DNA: TGTGCCAGCACTGAATCTGGGGCCAACGTCCTGACTTTC.